This T cell receptor beta chain was sequenced in a study of CD8 T cells in ankylosing spondylitis. Study results and limitations: What seemed typical of ankylosing spondylitis blood was a TCR beta motif built from about 8 highly homologous variants. Existing reports had already noted some motif variants in reactive arthritis synovial fluid and blood.

In making TCR beta libraries, quantitative 5'-RACE with molecular barcodes was used. TCRdb reprocessed the 5' RACE reads with MiXCR, giving one entry per CDR3 protein. Among 700,000 or so distinct CDR3 sequences, roughly 20% were seen once, and the ten largest hold 19%. This CDR3 region has 16 residues. CDR1 and CDR2 (germline): MGHRA, YSYEKL. J was trimmed by 7 bases and V by 3 bases; bases with no gene match: 12. About this clonotype itself: Its target is unknown.

Sequencing was done on a sample of blood, either unsorted or a sorted T cell fraction (not recorded which). J is TRBJ1-3 and V is TRBV4-1; 7 bases align to TRBD1. The TCR comes from a male donor with ankylosing spondylitis. This CDR3 reads CASSQERQGVRNTIYF. CDR3 in DNA: TGCGCCAGCAGCCAGGAAAGACAGGGAGTTCGCAACACCATATATTTT.